The rows below give T cell receptor beta chains drawn from one sample of a study of blood T cells in healthy people across ages. One entry per CDR3 protein results from TCRdb running MiXCR on the 5' RACE reads. The sample has around 800,000 distinct CDR3 sequences; less than 80% are singletons. Sequenced material: blood. These receptors were taken from a young man in good health. Each CDR3 is given with its conserved first and last residue. A D gene is named only where the DNA matches it firmly. Not all rows give a size; the values are once, few, many and, for expanded clones, a class.

v_gene	abundance	j_gene	d_gene	CDR3nt	CDR3aa
TRBV6-2/TRBV6-3	.	TRBJ2-1	.	TGTGCCAGCAGACCCCCAGGTGCGGATGAGCAGTTCTTC	CASRPPGADEQFF
TRBV29-1	.	TRBJ1-1	TRBD1	TGCAGCGTTGGAGGACAGGGGGACACTGAAGCTTTCTTT	CSVGGQGDTEAFF
TRBV27	.	TRBJ2-7	.	TGTGCCAGCAGCAAAAGGGCAGGGCTGTCCTACGAGCAGTACTTC	CASSKRAGLSYEQYF
TRBV20-1	.	TRBJ1-4	.	TGCAGTGCTAATTGGGATAGTGAAAAACTGTTTTTT	CSANWDSEKLFF
TRBV5-4	.	TRBJ2-5	.	TGTGCCAGCAGTCTGGGGGGACAGAGGCAAGAGACCCAGTACTTC	CASSLGGQRQETQYF
TRBV6-5	few	TRBJ2-7	.	TGTGCCAGCAGTTACAGGCGGGGCACCCACGAGCAGTACTTC	CASSYRRGTHEQYF
TRBV7-8	few	TRBJ2-1	TRBD1	TGTGCCAGCAGCTTACTTACAGGGGGAAATGAGCAGTTCTTC	CASSLLTGGNEQFF
TRBV13	.	TRBJ2-1	.	TGTGCCAGCAGCCCCGTGCTGGCGAGCTACAATGAGCAGTTCTTC	CASSPVLASYNEQFF
TRBV27	.	TRBJ1-5	TRBD1	TGTGCCAGCAGTCCTGACAGGGAAACTCAGCCCCAGCATTTT	CASSPDRETQPQHF
TRBV29-1	.	TRBJ1-4	.	TGCAGCGGCCTCCTAGAAAAACTGTTTTTT	CSGLLEKLFF
TRBV7-2	few	TRBJ2-5	.	TGTGCCAGCAGCCCTATGATAGAGACCCAGTACTTC	CASSPMIETQYF
TRBV7-8	.	TRBJ2-3	TRBD1	TGTGCCAGCAGCCCTACCGGGACAGCCGTCACAGATACGCAGTATTTT	CASSPTGTAVTDTQYF
TRBV20-1	few	TRBJ2-1	.	TGCAGTGCTAGCAGCGACAGTTATGGGGTCTCCTACAATGAGCAGTTCTTC	CSASSDSYGVSYNEQFF
TRBV7-2	.	TRBJ1-5	.	TGTGCCAGCAGCTTAGGAGGTCAGGCCAGCCAGCCCCAGCATTTT	CASSLGGQASQPQHF
TRBV6-5	once	TRBJ1-4	.	TGTGCCAGCGGGGGGTTGGATGAAAAACTGTTTTTT	CASGGLDEKLFF
TRBV28	few	TRBJ2-7	.	TGTGCCAGCAGTGTGCCAGGGCTATCCTTCGAGCAGTACTTC	CASSVPGLSFEQYF
TRBV6-1	.	TRBJ2-3	.	TGTGCCAGCAGTGAAGTCCTAGGCTCGGGAGATACGCAGTATTTT	CASSEVLGSGDTQYF
TRBV7-9	.	TRBJ1-4	.	TGTGCCAGCAGCTTAGCCAGCGCCAGAACTAATGAAAAACTGTTTTTT	CASSLASARTNEKLFF
TRBV6-5	.	TRBJ2-1	TRBD2	TGTGCCAGCAGTTACTCTGGCGGACTAGCGATCGGAAAAATCTCCTACAATGAGCAGTTCTTC	CASSYSGGLAIGKISYNEQFF
TRBV7-2	.	TRBJ1-6	.	TGTGCCAGCAGGAGGGCGGGCAGGGGAAATCCACCCCTCCACTTT	CASRRAGRGNPPLHF
TRBV7-2	.	TRBJ1-2	.	TGTGCCAGCAGCCGTATCCAGGCGGGAGGTGGCTACACCTTC	CASSRIQAGGGYTF
TRBV12-3/TRBV12-4	.	TRBJ2-7	TRBD1	TGTGCCAGCAGTACGACAGGGGGCGTCCCCTACGAGCAGTACTTC	CASSTTGGVPYEQYF
TRBV5-1	few	TRBJ1-4	TRBD1	TGCGCCAGCAGCGTCGGGACAGGGGATGCAACTAATGAAAAACTGTTTTTT	CASSVGTGDATNEKLFF
TRBV27	.	TRBJ2-1	.	TGTGCCAGCAGACCTCCCGTATCCCGTCCATACAATGAGCAGTTCTTC	CASRPPVSRPYNEQFF
TRBV10-3	few	TRBJ1-6	.	TGTGCCATCAGCATCCGGGAAAATAATTCACCCCTCCACTTT	CAISIRENNSPLHF
TRBV7-9	few	TRBJ2-3	.	TGTGCCAGCAGCTTAGTGGGGAGCACATCAGATACGCAGTATTTT	CASSLVGSTSDTQYF
TRBV10-3	.	TRBJ1-5	.	TGTGCCATCAGTGAGTCCACCTTAGCAATTCAGCCCCAGCATTTT	CAISESTLAIQPQHF
TRBV20-1	many	TRBJ2-6	.	TGCAGTGCTACCCCACAAGGCCGCTCTGGGGCCAACGTCCTGACTTTC	CSATPQGRSGANVLTF
TRBV6-2/TRBV6-3	.	TRBJ2-3	.	TGTGCCAGCAGCCTAACCCCGGGGGACGCCACCACAGATACGCAGTATTTT	CASSLTPGDATTDTQYF
TRBV4-3	.	TRBJ1-2	.	TGCGCCAGCAGCCAAGGCCGAACTAACTATGGCTACACCTTC	CASSQGRTNYGYTF
TRBV7-3	.	TRBJ2-2	.	TGTGCCAGCAGCTTTACAGGGTTGAACACCGGGGAGCTGTTTTTT	CASSFTGLNTGELFF